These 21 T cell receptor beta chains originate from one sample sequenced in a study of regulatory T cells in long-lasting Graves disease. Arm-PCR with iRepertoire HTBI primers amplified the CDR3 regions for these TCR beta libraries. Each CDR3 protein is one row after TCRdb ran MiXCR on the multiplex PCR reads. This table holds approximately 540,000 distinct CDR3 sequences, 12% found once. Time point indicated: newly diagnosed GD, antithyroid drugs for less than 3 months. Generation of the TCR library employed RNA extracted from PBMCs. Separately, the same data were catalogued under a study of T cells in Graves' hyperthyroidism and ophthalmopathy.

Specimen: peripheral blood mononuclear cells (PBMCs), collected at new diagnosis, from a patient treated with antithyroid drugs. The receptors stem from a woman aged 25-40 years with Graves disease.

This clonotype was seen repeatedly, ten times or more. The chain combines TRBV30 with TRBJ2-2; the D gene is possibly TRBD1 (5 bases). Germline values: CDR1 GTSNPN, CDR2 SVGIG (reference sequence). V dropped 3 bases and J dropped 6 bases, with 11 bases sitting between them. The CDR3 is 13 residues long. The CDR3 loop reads CAWRSQGPGELFF. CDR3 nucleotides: TGTGCCTGGAGGTCGCAGGGCCCCGGGGAGCTGTTTTTT.

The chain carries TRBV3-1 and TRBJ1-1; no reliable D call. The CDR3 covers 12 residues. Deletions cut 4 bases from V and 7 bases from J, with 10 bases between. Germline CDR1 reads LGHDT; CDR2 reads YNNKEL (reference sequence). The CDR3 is CASSLGVGEAFF. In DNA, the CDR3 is TGTGCCAGCAGCCTCGGCGTCGGTGAAGCTTTCTTT.

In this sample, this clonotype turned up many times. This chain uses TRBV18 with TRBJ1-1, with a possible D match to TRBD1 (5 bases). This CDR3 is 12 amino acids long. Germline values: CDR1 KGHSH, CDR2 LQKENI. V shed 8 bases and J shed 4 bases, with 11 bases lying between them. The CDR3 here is CASSQGVTEAFF. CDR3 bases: TGTGCCAGCAGCCAGGGCGTCACTGAAGCTTTCTTT.

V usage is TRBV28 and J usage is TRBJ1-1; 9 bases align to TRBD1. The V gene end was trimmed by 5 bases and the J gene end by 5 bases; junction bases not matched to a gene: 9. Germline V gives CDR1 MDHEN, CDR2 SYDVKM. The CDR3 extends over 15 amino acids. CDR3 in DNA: TGTGCCAGCAGTCCTCCGGACAGGGGTGGTACTGAAGCTTTCTTT. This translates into CASSPPDRGGTEAFF.

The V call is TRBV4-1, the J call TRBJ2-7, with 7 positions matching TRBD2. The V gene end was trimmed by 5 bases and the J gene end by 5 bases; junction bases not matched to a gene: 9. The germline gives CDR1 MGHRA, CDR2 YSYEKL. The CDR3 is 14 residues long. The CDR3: CASSSGLADHEQYF. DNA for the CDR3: TGCGCCAGCAGCTCGGGTCTAGCGGATCACGAGCAGTACTTC.

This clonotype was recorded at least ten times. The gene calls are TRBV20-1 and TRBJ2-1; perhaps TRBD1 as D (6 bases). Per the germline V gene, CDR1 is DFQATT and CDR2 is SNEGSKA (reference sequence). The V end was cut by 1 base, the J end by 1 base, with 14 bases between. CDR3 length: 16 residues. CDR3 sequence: CSARGRTEQSYNEQFF. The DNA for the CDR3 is TGCAGTGCTAGAGGTCGGACAGAACAATCCTACAATGAGCAGTTCTTC.

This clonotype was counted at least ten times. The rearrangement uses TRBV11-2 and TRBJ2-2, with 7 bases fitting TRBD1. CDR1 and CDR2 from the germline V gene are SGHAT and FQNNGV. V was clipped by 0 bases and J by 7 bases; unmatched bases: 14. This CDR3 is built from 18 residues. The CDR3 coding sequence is TGTGCCAGCAGCTTAGAAGACGTACCTCGGACAGGCATCGGGGAGCTGTTTTTT. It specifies CASSLEDVPRTGIGELFF.

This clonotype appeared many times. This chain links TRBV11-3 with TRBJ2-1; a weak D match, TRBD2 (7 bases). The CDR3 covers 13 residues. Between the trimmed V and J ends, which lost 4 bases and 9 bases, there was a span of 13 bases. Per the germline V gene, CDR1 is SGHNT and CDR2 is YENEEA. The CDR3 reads CASSYGGRAEQFF. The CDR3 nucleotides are TGTGCCAGCAGCTACGGGGGGCGGGCTGAGCAGTTCTTC.

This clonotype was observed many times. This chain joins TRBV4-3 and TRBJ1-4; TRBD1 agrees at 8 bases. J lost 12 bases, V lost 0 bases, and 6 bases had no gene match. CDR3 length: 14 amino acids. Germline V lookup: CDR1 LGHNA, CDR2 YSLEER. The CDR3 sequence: CASSQDGQGLQLFF. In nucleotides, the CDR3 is TGCGCCAGCAGCCAAGACGGACAGGGCTTACAACTGTTTTTT.

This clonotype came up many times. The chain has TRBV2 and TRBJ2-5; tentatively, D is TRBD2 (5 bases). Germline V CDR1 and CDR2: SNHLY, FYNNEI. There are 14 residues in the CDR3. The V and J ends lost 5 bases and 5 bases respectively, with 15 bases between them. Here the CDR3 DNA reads TGTGCCAGCAGTCGAAGTGGAGGATCGGAGACCCAGTACTTC. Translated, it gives CASSRSGGSETQYF.

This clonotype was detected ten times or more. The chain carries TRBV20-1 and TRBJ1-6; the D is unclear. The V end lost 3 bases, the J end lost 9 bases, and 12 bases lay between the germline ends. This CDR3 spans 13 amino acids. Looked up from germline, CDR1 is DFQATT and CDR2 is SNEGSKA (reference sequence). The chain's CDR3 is CSARWGTASPLHF. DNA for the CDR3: TGCAGTGCTAGGTGGGGTACGGCTTCACCCCTCCACTTT.

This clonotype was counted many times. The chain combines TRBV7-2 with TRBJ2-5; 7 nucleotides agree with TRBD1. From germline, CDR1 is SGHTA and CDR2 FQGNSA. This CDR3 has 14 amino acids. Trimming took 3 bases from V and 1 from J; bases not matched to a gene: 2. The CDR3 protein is CASSFNRGQETQYF. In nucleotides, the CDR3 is TGTGCCAGCAGCTTCAACAGGGGCCAAGAGACCCAGTACTTC. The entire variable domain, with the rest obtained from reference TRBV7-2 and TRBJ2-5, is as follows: GAGVSQSPSNKVTEKGKDVELRCDPISGHTALYWYRQSLGQGLEFLIYFQGNSAPDKSGLPSDRFSAERTGGSVSTLTIQRTQQEDSAVYLCASSFNRGQETQYFGPGTRLLVL.

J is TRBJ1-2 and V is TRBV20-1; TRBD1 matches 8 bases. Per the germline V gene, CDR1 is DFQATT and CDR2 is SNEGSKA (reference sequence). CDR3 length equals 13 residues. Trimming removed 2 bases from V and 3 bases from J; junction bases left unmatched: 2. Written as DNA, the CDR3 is TGCAGTGCTAGAACGGACAGGGACTATGGCTACACCTTC. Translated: CSARTDRDYGYTF.

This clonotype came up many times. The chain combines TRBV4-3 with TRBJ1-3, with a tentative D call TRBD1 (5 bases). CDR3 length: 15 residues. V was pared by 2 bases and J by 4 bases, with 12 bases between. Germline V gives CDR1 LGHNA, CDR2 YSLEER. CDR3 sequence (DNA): TGCGCCAGCAGCCAACTTTTCGGGGGAGGAAACACCATATATTTT. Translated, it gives CASSQLFGGGNTIYF.

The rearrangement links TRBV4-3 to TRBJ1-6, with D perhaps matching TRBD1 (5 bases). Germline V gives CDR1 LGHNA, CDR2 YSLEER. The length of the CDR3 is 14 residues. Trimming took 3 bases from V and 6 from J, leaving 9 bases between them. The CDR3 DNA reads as TGCGCCAGCAGCCAGTGGGGCGGTAATTCACCCCTCCACTTT. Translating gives CASSQWGGNSPLHF.

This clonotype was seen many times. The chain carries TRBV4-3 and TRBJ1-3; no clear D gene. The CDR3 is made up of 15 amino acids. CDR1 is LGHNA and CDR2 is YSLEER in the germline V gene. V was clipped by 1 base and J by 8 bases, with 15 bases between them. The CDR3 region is CASSQAAHSPDTIYF. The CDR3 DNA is TGCGCCAGCAGCCAAGCGGCCCACTCCCCAGACACCATATATTTT.

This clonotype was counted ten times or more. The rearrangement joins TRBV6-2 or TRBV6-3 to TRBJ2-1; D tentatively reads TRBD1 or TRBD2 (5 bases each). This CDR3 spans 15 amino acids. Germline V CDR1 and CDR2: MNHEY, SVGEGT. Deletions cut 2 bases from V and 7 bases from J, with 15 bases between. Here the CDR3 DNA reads TGTGCCAGCAGTTACCGGGGAGCGGCAGGGAATGAGCAGTTCTTC. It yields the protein CASSYRGAAGNEQFF.

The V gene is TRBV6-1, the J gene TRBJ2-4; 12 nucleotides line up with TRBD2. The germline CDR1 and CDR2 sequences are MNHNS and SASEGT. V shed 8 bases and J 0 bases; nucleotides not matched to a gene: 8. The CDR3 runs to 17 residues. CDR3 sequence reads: CASAILAGGLAKNIQYF. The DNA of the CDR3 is TGTGCCAGCGCCATACTAGCGGGAGGCCTAGCCAAAAACATTCAGTACTTC.

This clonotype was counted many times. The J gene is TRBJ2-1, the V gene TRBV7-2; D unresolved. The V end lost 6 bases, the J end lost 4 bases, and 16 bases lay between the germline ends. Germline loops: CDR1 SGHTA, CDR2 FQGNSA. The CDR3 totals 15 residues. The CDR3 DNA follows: TGTGCCAGCAGTATCGACGGGCGATGGTACAATGAGCAGTTCTTC. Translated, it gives CASSIDGRWYNEQFF.

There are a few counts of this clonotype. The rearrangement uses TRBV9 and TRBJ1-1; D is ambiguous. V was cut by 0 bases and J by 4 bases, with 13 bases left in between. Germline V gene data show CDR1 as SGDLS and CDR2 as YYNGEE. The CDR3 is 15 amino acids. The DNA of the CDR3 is TGTGCCAGCAGCGTAGCGGGCCACCTGAGCACTGAAGCTTTCTTT. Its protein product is CASSVAGHLSTEAFF.

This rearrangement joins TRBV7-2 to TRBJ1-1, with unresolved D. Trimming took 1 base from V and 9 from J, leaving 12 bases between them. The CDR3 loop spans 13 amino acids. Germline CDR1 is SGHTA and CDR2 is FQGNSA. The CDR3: CASSLGLSGKAFF. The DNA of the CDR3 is TGTGCCAGCAGCTTAGGTCTAAGCGGGAAAGCTTTCTTT.